This record concerns one TCR beta chain sequence. Its antigen is still unknown. The study ran its PCR with 60 Vbeta and 13 Jbeta primers. The method was immunoSEQ multiplex PCR; TCRdb's version includes in-frame clones alone and lacks a portion of them. The table includes 150,000 to 200,000 clones, around 86% detected once. This cohort consisted of healthy bone marrow donors. The entry originates in a study of cytomegalovirus exposure and HLA in healthy donors. CDR1 MNHEY and CDR2 SMNVEV come from the germline V gene (reference sequence). The CDR3 extends over 15 amino acids. Trimming at V came to 5 bases and at J to 0 bases, leaving 4 bases not matched to a gene. Study results and limitations: In vitro experiments confirmed that three CMV-associated chains were specific for CMV antigens.

Sequenced input: PBMCs. The rearrangement joins TRBV27 to TRBJ1-2; the match to TRBD1 covers 9 bases. This TCR was recovered from a human donor in good health. This chain's CDR3 is CASSPWDRANYGYTF. In nucleotides, the CDR3 is TGTGCCAGCAGTCCCTGGGACAGGGCTAACTATGGCTACACCTTC.